This T cell receptor beta chain was identified in a study of T cells in Graves' hyperthyroidism and ophthalmopathy. Study-wide results and limits: Separation of ophthalmopathy from stable hyperthyroidism was achieved by a 13 V-J model.

It was RNA transcripts that yielded the amplified TCR beta CDR3 regions. The HTBI primer set drove a first-round RT-PCR of the TCR CDR3. MiXCR, applied by TCRdb to the multiplex PCR reads, yields one record per CDR3 protein. The sample includes approximately 420,000 distinct CDR3 sequences, more than 12% of them seen just once. This CDR3 is 13 amino acids long. The germline V and J ends were trimmed by 5 bases and 5 bases, with 12 bases remaining between them. This clonotype has a count of ten or more. Its cognate antigen is unknown. Sequences were obtained from blood. This rearrangement joins TRBV12-3 or TRBV12-4 to TRBJ1-1, with D perhaps TRBD1 (5 bases). The clonotype comes from a woman aged 25-40 years with Graves' hyperthyroidism. DNA of the CDR3: TGTGCCAGCAGTCCTCAGGGACGTACTGAAGCTTTCTTT. Amino acids: CASSPQGRTEAFF.